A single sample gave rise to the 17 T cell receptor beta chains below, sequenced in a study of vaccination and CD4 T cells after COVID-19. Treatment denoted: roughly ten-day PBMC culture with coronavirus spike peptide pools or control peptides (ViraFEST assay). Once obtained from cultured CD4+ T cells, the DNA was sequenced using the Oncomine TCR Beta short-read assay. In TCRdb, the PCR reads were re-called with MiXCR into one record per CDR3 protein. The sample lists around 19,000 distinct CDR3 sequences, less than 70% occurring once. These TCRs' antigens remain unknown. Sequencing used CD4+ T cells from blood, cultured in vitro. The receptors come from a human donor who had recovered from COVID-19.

The CDR3 protein is CSAPTRGREGLRNTQYF. CDR3 in DNA: TGCAGTGCCCCAACGAGGGGTCGGGAGGGCCTACGAAATACGCAGTATTTT. The chain employs TRBV20-1 and TRBJ2-3, with 8 bases matching TRBD2. The germline V gene has CDR1 DFQATT and CDR2 SNEGSKA (reference sequence). The CDR3 is 17 residues long. With V trimmed by 6 bases and J by 7 bases, 21 bases remained unmatched.

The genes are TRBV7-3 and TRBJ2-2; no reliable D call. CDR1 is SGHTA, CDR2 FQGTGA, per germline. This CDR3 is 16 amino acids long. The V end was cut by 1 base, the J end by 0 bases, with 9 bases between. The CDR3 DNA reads TGTGCCAGCAGCTTAATCGGTGGGACGAACACCGGGGAGCTGTTTTTT. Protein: CASSLIGGTNTGELFF.

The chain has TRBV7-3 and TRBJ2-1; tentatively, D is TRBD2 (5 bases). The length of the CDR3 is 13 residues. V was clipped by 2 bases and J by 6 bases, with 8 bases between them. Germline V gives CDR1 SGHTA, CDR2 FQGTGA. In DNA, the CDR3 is TGTGCCAGCAGCTTAGGAGGAAGCAATGAGCAGTTCTTC. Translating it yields CASSLGGSNEQFF.

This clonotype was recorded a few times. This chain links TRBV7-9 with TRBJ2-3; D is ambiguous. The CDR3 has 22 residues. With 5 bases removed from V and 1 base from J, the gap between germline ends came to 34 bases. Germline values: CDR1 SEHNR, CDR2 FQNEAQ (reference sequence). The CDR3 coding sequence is TGTGCCAGCAGCCAACAGAGCCTGTTGCCCCAGTCGCTGTTCCCACGCACAGATACGCAGTATTTT. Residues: CASSQQSLLPQSLFPRTDTQYF. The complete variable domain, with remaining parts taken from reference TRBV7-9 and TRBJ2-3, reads DTGVSQNPRHKITKRGQNVTFRCDPISEHNRLYWYRQTLGQGPEFLTYFQNEAQLEKSRLLSDRFSAERPKGSFSTLEIQRTEQGDSAMYLCASSQQSLLPQSLFPRTDTQYFGPGTRLTVL.

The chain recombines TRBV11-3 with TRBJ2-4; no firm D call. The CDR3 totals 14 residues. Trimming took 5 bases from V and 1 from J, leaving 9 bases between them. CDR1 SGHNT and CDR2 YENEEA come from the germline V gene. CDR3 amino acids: CASSLNQAKNIQYF. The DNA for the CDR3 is TGTGCCAGCAGCCTTAATCAGGCCAAAAACATTCAGTACTTC.

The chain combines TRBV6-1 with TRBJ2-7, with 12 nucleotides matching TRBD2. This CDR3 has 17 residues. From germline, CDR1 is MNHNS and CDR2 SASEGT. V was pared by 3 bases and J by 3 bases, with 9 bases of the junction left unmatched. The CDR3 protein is CASSERASGGAVYEQYF. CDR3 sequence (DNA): TGTGCCAGCAGTGAGCGGGCTAGCGGGGGGGCAGTCTACGAGCAGTACTTC.

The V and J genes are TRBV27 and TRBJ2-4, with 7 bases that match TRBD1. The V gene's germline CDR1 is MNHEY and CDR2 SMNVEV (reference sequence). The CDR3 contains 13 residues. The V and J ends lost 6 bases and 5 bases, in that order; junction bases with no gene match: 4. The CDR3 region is CASSDRVENIQYF. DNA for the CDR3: TGTGCCAGCAGCGACAGGGTGGAAAACATTCAGTACTTC.

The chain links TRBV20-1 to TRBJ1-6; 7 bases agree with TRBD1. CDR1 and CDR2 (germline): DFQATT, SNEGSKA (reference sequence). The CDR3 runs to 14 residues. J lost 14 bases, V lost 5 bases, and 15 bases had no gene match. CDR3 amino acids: CSAGDGQVLGALHF. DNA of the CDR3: TGCAGTGCTGGCGACGGACAGGTGCTTGGGGCCCTCCACTTT.

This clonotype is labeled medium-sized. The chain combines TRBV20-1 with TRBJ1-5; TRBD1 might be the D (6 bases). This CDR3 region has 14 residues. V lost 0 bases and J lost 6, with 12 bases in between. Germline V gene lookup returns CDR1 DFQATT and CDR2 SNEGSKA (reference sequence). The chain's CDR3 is CSARDQRGSQPQHF. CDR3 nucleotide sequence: TGCAGTGCTAGAGATCAAAGGGGGAGTCAGCCCCAGCATTTT.

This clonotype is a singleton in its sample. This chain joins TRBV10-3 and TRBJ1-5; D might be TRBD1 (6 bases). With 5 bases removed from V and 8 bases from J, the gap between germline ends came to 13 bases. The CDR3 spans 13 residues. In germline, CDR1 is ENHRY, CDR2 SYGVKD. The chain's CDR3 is CAISYQGREPQHF. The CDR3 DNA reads TGTGCCATCAGTTACCAGGGGCGGGAGCCCCAGCATTTT.

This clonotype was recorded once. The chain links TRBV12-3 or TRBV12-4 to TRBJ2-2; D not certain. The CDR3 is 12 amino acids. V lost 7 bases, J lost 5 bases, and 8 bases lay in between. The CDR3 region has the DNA TGTGCCAGCACACGAAGGACCGGGGAGCTGTTTTTT. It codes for CASTRRTGELFF.

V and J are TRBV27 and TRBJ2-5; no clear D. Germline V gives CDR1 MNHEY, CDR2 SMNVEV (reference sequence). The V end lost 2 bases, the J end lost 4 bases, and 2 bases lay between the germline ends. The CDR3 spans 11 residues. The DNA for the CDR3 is TGTGCCAGCAGTTTAGGAGAGACCCAGTACTTC. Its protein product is CASSLGETQYF.

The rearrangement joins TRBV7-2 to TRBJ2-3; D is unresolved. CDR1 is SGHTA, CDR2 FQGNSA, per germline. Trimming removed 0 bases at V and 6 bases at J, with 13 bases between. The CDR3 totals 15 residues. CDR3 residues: CASSLASPNADTQYF. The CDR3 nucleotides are TGTGCCAGCAGCTTAGCGTCCCCGAACGCGGATACGCAGTATTTT.

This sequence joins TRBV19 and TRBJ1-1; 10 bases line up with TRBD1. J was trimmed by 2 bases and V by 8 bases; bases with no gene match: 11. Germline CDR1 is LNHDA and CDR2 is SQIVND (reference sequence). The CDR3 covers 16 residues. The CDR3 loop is CASLDRTGGDNTEAFF. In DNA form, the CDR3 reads TGTGCCAGTCTCGATCGGACAGGGGGTGACAACACTGAAGCTTTCTTT.

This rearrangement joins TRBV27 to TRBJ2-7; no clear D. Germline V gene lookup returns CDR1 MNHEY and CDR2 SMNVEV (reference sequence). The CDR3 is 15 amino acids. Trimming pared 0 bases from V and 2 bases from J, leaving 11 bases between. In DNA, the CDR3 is TGTGCCAGCAGTTTATCCCCTCGACCTCCCTACGAGCAGTACTTC. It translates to CASSLSPRPPYEQYF.

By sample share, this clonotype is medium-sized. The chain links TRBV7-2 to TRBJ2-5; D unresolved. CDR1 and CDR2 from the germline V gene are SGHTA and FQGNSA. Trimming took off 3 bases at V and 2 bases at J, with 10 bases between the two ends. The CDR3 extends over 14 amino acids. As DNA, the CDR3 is TGTGCCAGCAGCTTGGATAGGGCTCAAGAGACCCAGTACTTC. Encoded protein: CASSLDRAQETQYF. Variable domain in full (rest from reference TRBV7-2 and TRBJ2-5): GAGVSQSPSNKVTEKGKDVELRCDPISGHTALYWYRQSLGQGLEFLIYFQGNSAPDKSGLPSDRFSAERTGGSVSTLTIQRTQQEDSAVYLCASSLDRAQETQYFGPGTRLLVL.

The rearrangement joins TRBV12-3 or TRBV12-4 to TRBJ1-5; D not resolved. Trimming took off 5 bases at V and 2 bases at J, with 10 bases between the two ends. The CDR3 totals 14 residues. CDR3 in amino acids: CASSRHLGNQPQHF. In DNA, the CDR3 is TGTGCCAGCAGTCGCCATTTGGGCAATCAGCCCCAGCATTTT.